This T cell receptor beta chain originates from a study of beta chain features in type 1 diabetes. Study-wide findings and caveats: At VDJ recombination sites, type 1 diabetes patients had fewer insertions and more deleted nucleotides. For patients, the naive, central memory and Treg TCRB repertoires appeared more alike than for healthy donors. There was a moderate but significant shortening of TCRB CDR3s in all four CD4+ subsets of Type 1 diabetes patients.

This CDR3 region has 14 residues. Germline CDR1 and CDR2: SGHRS and YFSETQ. Trimming took off 5 bases at V and 2 bases at J, with 11 bases between the two ends. Sequenced material consisted of expressed TCRB transcripts (all of the isolated RNA was reverse transcribed). The data were produced by immunoSEQ multiplex PCR, yet TCRdb's version contains in-frame clones alone and is incomplete. The profile covers approximately 170,000 clones, with over 7.5% appearing a single time and roughly 2.5% taken by the ten largest. For this clone: Antigen specificity is unknown.

Sorted populations were all over 95% pure. The sequenced material came from central memory CD4+ T cells from blood. This TCR was sampled from a woman aged 18-35 years in good health. This rearrangement joins TRBV5-1 to TRBJ2-1; the D gene is possibly TRBD1 (5 bases). The CDR3 bases are TGCGCCAGCAGTTGGCAGGGTGCCTACAATGAGCAGTTCTTC. This encodes CASSWQGAYNEQFF.